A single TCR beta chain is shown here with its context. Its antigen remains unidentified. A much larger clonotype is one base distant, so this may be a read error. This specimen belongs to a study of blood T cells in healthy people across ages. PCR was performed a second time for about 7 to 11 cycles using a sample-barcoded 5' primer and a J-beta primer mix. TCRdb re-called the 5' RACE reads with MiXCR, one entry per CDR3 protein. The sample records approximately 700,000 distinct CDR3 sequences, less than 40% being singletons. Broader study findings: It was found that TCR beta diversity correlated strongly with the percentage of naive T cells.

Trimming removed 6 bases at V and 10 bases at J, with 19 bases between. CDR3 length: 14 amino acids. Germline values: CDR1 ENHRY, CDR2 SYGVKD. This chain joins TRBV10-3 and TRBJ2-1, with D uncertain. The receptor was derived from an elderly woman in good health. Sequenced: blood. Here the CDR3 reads CAISPSLFPYEQFF. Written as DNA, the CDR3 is TGTGCCATCAGCCCATCCTTGTTCCCTTACGAGCAGTTCTTC.